The 15 T cell receptor beta chains below come from one sample, sequenced in a study of T cells after posttransplantation cyclophosphamide. Using immunoSEQ multiplex PCR, the repertoire was profiled, and TCRdb retains in-frame clones only, with some absent. Here the sample spans 7,400 or so clones, roughly 90% being singletons. Treatment was busulfan-fludarabine conditioning, a marrow graft, and cyclophosphamide on days +3 and +4. Sequencing was performed on CD4+ T cells sorted from blood, taken around 1,400 days after allogeneic stem cell transplant with posttransplant cyclophosphamide. Receptors originate from a female patient aged 45 to 65 who received an allogeneic stem cell transplant from a related donor, was CMV-positive, and had no GVHD. A share of the T cells may be of graft donor origin.

The J gene is TRBJ1-5, the V gene TRBV10-1; 10 positions agree with TRBD1. Trimming took 7 bases from V and 6 from J; bases not matched to a gene: 9. The CDR3 has 15 residues. CDR1 and CDR2 from the germline V gene are WNHNN and SYGVQD (reference sequence). CDR3 amino acids: CASTPTGQGSQPQHF. As DNA, the CDR3 is TGCGCCAGCACTCCCACGGGACAGGGGAGTCAGCCCCAGCATTTT.

The V and J genes are TRBV30 and TRBJ2-1; D not resolved. Trimming took 8 bases from V and 4 from J, leaving 21 bases between them. Germline V gene lookup returns CDR1 GTSNPN and CDR2 SVGIG (reference sequence). The CDR3 has 15 residues. For the CDR3, the DNA is TGTGCCCTGGTGGGTAAGTTGGCGGAATACAATGAGCAGTTCTTC. This codes for CALVGKLAEYNEQFF.

This clone was counted only a few times. This chain uses TRBV5-1 with TRBJ1-3; D not certain. Per the germline V gene, CDR1 is SGHRS and CDR2 is YFSETQ. This CDR3 contains 16 residues. V was trimmed by 0 bases and J by 3 bases, leaving 13 bases between them. The CDR3 reads CASSLEEGSLGNTIYF. The CDR3 nucleotides read TGCGCCAGCAGCTTGGAAGAGGGTTCCCTTGGAAACACCATATATTTT. Variable domain in full (rest from reference TRBV5-1 and TRBJ1-3): KAGVTQTPRYLIKTRGQQVTLSCSPISGHRSVSWYQQTPGQGLQFLFEYFSETQRNKGNFPGRFSGRQFSNSRSEMNVSTLELGDSALYLCASSLEEGSLGNTIYFGEGSWLTVV.

The gene calls are TRBV11-3 and TRBJ2-3, with D tentatively TRBD1 (5 bases). Deletions cut 0 bases from V and 8 bases from J, with 9 bases between. From germline, CDR1 is SGHNT and CDR2 YENEEA. The CDR3 loop spans 13 amino acids. CDR3 nucleotide sequence: TGTGCCAGCAGCTTAGATATTCAGGGTACGCAGTATTTT. This sequence encodes CASSLDIQGTQYF.

V gene TRBV15 combines with J gene TRBJ2-2, with 7 bases that match TRBD1. Trimming at V came to 3 bases and at J to 4 bases, leaving 8 bases not matched to a gene. The CDR3 covers 16 residues. Germline-derived CDR1 and CDR2 are LNHNV and YYDKDF (reference sequence). The CDR3 bases are TGTGCCACCAGCAGGGCCTCGACAGGGTCCACCGGGGAGCTGTTTTTT. Translation: CATSRASTGSTGELFF. The full variable domain, rest sourced from reference TRBV15 and TRBJ2-2, is DAMVIQNPRYQVTQFGKPVTLSCSQTLNHNVMYWYQQKSSQAPKLLFHYYDKDFNNEADTPDNFQSRRPNTSFCFLDIRSPGLGDTAMYLCATSRASTGSTGELFFGEGSRLTVL.

The DNA of the CDR3 is TGCAGCGTTGGAACGGGGTTCTCTGGAAACACCATATATTTT. It yields the protein CSVGTGFSGNTIYF. V usage is TRBV29-1 and J usage is TRBJ1-3, with D unclear. V dropped 4 bases and J dropped 0 bases, with 10 bases sitting between them. Germline CDR1 is SQVTM and CDR2 is ANQGSEA. The length of the CDR3 is 14 residues.

This chain uses TRBV7-2 with TRBJ2-5, with 8 bases that match TRBD1. Near its end, the DNA agrees better with TRBJ2-7, so the J call may be wrong. The CDR3 length is 14 residues. Germline values: CDR1 SGHTA, CDR2 FQGNSA. This CDR3 reads CASSIGQGSYEQYF. The CDR3, as DNA: TGTGCCAGCAGCATCGGACAGGGCTCCTACGAGCAGTACTTC.

This clone has just one count. The chain links TRBV7-8 to TRBJ1-1; 11 bases are a match to TRBD1. Germline values: CDR1 SGHVS, CDR2 FQNEAQ. This CDR3 region has 15 residues. V lost 5 bases and J lost 7; bases outside the gene matches: 9. This chain's CDR3 is CASSLEGQGDGEAFF. The CDR3 DNA reads TGTGCCAGCAGCCTGGAGGGACAGGGGGATGGTGAAGCTTTCTTT.

This clone occurred once. The V gene is TRBV27, the J gene TRBJ1-1; 10 positions agree with TRBD1. The J segment lost 2 bases and the V segment lost 3 bases, leaving 12 bases of the junction unmatched. Germline-derived CDR1 and CDR2 are MNHEY and SMNVEV (reference sequence). The CDR3 totals 18 residues. The CDR3 spells CASSLWGQGRGLNTEAFF. Written as DNA, the CDR3 is TGTGCCAGCAGTTTGTGGGGACAGGGGAGGGGACTAAACACTGAAGCTTTCTTT.

The V and J genes are TRBV2 and TRBJ1-5, with a tentative D call TRBD1 (6 bases). The ends were cut back, 4 bases at V and 9 bases at J, with 10 bases in the middle. The CDR3 is 12 amino acids. Looked up from germline, CDR1 is SNHLY and CDR2 is FYNNEI. CDR3 loop: CASSGDKGPQHF. In DNA form, the CDR3 reads TGTGCCAGCAGTGGGGACAAGGGGCCCCAGCATTTT.

The chain is built from TRBV28 and TRBJ2-2; D may be TRBD2 (5 bases). Germline V gene lookup returns CDR1 MDHEN and CDR2 SYDVKM. With 2 bases removed from V and 4 bases from J, the gap between germline ends came to 5 bases. There are 13 residues in the CDR3. The CDR3 region is CASSLAGTGELFF. The CDR3 DNA reads as TGTGCCAGCAGTTTAGCGGGCACCGGGGAGCTGTTTTTT.

The gene calls are TRBV9 and TRBJ2-3; 7 bases are a match to TRBD2. Per the germline V gene, CDR1 is SGDLS and CDR2 is YYNGEE. CDR3 size: 15 residues. J was trimmed by 4 bases and V by 1 base; bases with no gene match: 6. The chain's CDR3 is CASSVNPGGSDTQYF. In nucleotides, the CDR3 is TGTGCCAGCAGCGTAAATCCGGGAGGCTCAGATACGCAGTATTTT.

The chain uses TRBV14 and TRBJ2-1; 10 bases are shared with TRBD1. Trimming removed 0 bases from V and 6 bases from J; junction bases left unmatched: 11. Germline loops: CDR1 SGHDN, CDR2 FVKESK. The CDR3 is 18 residues long. CDR3 amino acids: CASSQDLPGQGIGNEQFF. As DNA, the CDR3 is TGTGCCAGCAGCCAAGATCTTCCGGGACAGGGGATAGGCAATGAGCAGTTCTTC.

The genes are TRBV9 and TRBJ2-7, with TRBD2 matching over 9 bases. V lost 4 bases and J lost 1; bases outside the gene matches: 9. Looked up from germline, CDR1 is SGDLS and CDR2 is YYNGEE. The CDR3 is made up of 16 amino acids. The CDR3 nucleotides are TGTGCCAGCAGCCCACAAGTCGCGGGAGGGTCCTACGAGCAGTACTTC. Protein product: CASSPQVAGGSYEQYF.

This chain connects TRBV9 to TRBJ2-3, with D tentatively TRBD2 (5 bases). There are 17 residues in the CDR3. Germline loops: CDR1 SGDLS, CDR2 YYNGEE. Trimming pared 0 bases from V and 0 bases from J, leaving 14 bases between. CDR3 loop: CASSVAMTGSSTDTQYF. CDR3 DNA sequence: TGTGCCAGCAGCGTAGCTATGACGGGATCTAGCACAGATACGCAGTATTTT.